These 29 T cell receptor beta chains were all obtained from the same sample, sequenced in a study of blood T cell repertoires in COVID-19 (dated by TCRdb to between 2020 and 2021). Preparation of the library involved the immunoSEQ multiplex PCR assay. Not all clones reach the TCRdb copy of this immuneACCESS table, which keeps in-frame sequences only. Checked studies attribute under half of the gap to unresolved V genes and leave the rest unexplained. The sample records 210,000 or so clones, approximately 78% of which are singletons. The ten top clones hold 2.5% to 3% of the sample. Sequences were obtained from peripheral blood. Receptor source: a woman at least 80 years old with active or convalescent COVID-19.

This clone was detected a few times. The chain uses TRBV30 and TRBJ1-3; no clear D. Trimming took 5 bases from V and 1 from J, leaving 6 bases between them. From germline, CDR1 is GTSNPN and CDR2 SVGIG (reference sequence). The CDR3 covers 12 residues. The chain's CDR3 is CAWAVSGNTIYF. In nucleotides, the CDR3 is TGTGCCTGGGCGGTATCTGGAAACACCATATATTTT.

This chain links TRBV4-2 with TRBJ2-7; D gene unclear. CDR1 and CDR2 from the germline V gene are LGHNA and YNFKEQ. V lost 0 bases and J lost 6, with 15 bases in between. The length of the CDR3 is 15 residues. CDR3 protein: CASSQEAQSGFEQYF. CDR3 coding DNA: TGTGCCAGCAGCCAAGAGGCACAGAGTGGGTTCGAGCAGTACTTC.

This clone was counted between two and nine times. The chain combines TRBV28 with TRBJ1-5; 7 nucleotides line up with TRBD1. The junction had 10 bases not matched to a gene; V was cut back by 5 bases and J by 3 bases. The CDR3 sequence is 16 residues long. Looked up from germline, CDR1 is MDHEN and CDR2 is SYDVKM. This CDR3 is CASSPLGQLDNQPQHF. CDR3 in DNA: TGTGCCAGCAGTCCGCTGGGACAGTTAGACAATCAGCCCCAGCATTTT.

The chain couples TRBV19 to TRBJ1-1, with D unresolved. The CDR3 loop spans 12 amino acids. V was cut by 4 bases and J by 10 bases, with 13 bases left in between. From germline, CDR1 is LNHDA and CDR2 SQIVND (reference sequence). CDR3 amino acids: CASSNERLRAFF. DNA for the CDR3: TGTGCCAGTAGTAATGAGCGACTGAGAGCTTTCTTT.

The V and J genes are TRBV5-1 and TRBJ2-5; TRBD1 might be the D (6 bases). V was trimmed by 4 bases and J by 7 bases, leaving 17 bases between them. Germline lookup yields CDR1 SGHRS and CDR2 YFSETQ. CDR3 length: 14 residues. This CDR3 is CASSQETGIGTQYF. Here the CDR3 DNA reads TGCGCCAGCAGCCAAGAGACAGGTATTGGGACCCAGTACTTC.

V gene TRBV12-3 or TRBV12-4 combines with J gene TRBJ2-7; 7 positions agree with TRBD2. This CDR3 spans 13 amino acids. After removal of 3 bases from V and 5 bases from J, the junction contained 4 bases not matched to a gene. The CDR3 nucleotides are TGTGCCAGCAGTTTGGGAGGGGTTAACGAGCAGTACTTC. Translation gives CASSLGGVNEQYF.

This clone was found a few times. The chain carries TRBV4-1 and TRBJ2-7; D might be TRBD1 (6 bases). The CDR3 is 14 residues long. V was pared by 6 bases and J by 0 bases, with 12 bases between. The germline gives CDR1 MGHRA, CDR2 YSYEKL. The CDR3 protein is CASRPGQLSYEQYF. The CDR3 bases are TGCGCCAGCAGACCGGGACAACTCTCCTACGAGCAGTACTTC.

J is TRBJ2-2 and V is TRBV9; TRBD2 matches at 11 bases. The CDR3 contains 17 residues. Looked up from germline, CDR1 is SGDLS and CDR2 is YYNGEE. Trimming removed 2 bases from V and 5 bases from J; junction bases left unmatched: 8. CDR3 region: CASSVGSGGAATGELFF. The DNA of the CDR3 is TGTGCCAGCAGCGTGGGTAGCGGGGGGGCCGCGACCGGGGAGCTGTTTTTT.

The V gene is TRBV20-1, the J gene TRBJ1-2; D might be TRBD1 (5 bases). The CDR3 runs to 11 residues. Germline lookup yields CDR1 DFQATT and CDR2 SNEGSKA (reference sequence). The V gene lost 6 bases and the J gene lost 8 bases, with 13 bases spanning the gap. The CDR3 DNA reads TGCAGTGCGTCAGGGATCAGGGGCTACACCTTC. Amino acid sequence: CSASGIRGYTF.

CDR3 protein: CASKRDRNGGTGELFF. CDR3 bases: TGCGCCAGCAAAAGGGACAGGAATGGGGGCACCGGGGAGCTGTTTTTT. J is TRBJ2-2 and V is TRBV5-1; 8 nucleotides agree with TRBD1. The CDR3 loop spans 16 amino acids. After removal of 6 bases from V and 4 bases from J, the junction contained 11 bases not matched to a gene. Germline values: CDR1 SGHRS, CDR2 YFSETQ.

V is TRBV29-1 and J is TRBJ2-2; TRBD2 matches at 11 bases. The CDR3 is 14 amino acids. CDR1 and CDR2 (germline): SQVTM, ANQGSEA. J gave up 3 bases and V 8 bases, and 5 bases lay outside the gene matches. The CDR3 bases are TGCAGCACCGGGACTAGCGGAGACACCGGGGAGCTGTTTTTT. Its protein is CSTGTSGDTGELFF.

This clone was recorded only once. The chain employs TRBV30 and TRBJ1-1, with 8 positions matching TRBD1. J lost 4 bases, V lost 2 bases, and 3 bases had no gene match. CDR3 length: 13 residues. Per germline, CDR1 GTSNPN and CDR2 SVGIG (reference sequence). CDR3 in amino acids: CAWSKTGGTEAFF. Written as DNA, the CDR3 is TGTGCCTGGAGTAAAACAGGGGGCACTGAAGCTTTCTTT.

The CDR3 region is CASSLNMRSGELFF. In nucleotides, the CDR3 is TGTGCCAGCAGCCTCAATATGCGATCCGGGGAGCTGTTTTTT. The chain uses TRBV14 and TRBJ2-2; no firm D call. CDR1 and CDR2 from the germline V gene are SGHDN and FVKESK. The CDR3 sequence is 14 residues long. The germline V and J ends were trimmed by 4 bases and 6 bases, with 12 bases remaining between them.

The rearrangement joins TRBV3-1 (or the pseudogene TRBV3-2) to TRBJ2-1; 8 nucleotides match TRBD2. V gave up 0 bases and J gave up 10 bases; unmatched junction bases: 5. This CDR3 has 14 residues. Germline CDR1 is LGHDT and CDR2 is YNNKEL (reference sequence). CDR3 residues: CASSQDGGVREQFF. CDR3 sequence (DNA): TGTGCCAGCAGCCAAGACGGGGGGGTCAGGGAGCAGTTCTTC.

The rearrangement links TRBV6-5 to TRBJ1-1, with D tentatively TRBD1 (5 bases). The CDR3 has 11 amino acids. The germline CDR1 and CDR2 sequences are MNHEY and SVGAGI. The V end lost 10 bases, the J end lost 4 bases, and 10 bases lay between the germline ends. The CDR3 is CATLGGTEAFF. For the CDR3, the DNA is TGTGCCACACTGGGGGGCACTGAAGCTTTCTTT.

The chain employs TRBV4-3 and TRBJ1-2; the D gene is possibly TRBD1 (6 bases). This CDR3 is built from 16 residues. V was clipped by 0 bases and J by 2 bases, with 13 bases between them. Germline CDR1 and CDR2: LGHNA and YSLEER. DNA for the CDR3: TGCGCCAGCAGCCAAGATGCGGGGGGGGCAAACTATGGCTACACCTTC. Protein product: CASSQDAGGANYGYTF.

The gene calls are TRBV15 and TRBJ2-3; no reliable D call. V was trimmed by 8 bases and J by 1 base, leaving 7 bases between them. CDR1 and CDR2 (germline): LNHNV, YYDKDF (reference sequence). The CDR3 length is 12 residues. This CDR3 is CATSLGTDTQYF. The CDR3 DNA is TGTGCCACCTCCCTAGGCACAGATACGCAGTATTTT.

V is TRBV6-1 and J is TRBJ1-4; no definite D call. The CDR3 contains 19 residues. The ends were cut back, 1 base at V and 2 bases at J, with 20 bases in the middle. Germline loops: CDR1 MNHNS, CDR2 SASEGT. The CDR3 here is CASSEDWSGRRATNEKLFF. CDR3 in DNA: TGTGCCAGCAGTGAAGATTGGTCCGGCAGGCGTGCGACTAATGAAAAACTGTTTTTT.

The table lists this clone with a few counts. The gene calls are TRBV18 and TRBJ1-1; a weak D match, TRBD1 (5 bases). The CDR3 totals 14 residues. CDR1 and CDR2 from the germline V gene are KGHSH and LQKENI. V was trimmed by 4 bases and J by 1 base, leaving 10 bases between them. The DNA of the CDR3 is TGTGCCAGCTCACTCACGACAGAGAACACTGAAGCTTTCTTT. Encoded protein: CASSLTTENTEAFF.

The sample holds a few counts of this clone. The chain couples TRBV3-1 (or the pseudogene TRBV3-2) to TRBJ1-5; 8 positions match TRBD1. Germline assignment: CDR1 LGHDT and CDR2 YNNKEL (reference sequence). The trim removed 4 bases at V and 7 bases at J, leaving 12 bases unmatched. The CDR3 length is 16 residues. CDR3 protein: CASSRGQGALSQPQHF. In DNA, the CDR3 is TGTGCCAGCAGCCGCGGGCAGGGGGCGCTAAGCCAGCCCCAGCATTTT.

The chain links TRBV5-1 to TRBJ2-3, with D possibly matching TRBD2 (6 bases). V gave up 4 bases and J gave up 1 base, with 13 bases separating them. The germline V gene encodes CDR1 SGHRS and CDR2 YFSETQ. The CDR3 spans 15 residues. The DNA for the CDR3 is TGCGCCAGCAGCGCCTCCGGGAGAGGCACAGATACGCAGTATTTT. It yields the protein CASSASGRGTDTQYF. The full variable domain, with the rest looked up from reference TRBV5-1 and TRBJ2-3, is KAGVTQTPRYLIKTRGQQVTLSCSPISGHRSVSWYQQTPGQGLQFLFEYFSETQRNKGNFPGRFSGRQFSNSRSEMNVSTLELGDSALYLCASSASGRGTDTQYFGPGTRLTVL.

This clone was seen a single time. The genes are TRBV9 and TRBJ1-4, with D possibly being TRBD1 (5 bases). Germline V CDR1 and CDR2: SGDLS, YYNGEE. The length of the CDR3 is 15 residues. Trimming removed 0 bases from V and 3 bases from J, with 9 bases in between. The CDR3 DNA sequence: TGTGCCAGCAGCGTAGGGACACGACCTAATGAAAAACTGTTTTTT. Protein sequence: CASSVGTRPNEKLFF.

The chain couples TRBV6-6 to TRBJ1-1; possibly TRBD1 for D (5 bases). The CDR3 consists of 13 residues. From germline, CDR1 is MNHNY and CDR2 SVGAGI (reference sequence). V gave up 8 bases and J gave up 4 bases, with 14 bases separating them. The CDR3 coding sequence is TGTGCCAGCGGGGGGGAGGGGATCACTGAAGCTTTCTTT. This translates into CASGGEGITEAFF.

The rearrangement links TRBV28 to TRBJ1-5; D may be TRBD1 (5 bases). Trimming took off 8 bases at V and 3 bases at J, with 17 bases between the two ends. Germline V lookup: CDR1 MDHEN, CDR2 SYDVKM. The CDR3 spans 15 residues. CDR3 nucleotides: TGTGCCAGCGACCGGCCTGGTGGGGCCAATCAGCCCCAGCATTTT. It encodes CASDRPGGANQPQHF.

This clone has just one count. CDR3 amino acids: CASSYSQGGGYGYTF. The CDR3 region has the DNA TGTGCCAGCAGTTACTCGCAGGGCGGCGGCTATGGCTACACCTTC. The chain has TRBV6-5 and TRBJ1-2; maybe TRBD1 (5 bases). The CDR3 has 15 residues. Germline CDR1 reads MNHEY; CDR2 reads SVGAGI. Trimming took 0 bases from V and 4 from J, leaving 12 bases between them.

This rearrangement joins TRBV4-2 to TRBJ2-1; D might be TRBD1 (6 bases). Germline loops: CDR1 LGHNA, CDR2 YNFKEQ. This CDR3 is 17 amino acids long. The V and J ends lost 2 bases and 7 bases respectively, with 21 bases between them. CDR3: CASSQIGVGAGRNEQFF. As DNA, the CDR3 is TGTGCCAGCAGCCAAATAGGCGTGGGGGCCGGGCGGAATGAGCAGTTCTTC.

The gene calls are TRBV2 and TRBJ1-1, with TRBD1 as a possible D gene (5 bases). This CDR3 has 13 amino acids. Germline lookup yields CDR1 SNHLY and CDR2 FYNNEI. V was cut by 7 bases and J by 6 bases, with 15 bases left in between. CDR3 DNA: TGTGCCAGCACCGAGACGGGGGAATCTGAAGCTTTCTTT. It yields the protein CASTETGESEAFF.

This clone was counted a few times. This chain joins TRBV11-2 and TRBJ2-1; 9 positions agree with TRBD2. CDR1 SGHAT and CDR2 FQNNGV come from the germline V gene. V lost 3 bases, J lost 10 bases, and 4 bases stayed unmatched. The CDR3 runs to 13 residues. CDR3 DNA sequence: TGTGCCAGCAGCTTCAGCGGGAGGTCAGAGCAGTTCTTC. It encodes CASSFSGRSEQFF.

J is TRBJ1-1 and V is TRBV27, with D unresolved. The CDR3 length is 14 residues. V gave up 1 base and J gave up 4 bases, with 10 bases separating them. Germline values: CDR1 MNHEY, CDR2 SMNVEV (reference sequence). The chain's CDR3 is CASSLLARSTEAFF. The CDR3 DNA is TGTGCCAGCAGTTTATTGGCACGAAGCACTGAAGCTTTCTTT.